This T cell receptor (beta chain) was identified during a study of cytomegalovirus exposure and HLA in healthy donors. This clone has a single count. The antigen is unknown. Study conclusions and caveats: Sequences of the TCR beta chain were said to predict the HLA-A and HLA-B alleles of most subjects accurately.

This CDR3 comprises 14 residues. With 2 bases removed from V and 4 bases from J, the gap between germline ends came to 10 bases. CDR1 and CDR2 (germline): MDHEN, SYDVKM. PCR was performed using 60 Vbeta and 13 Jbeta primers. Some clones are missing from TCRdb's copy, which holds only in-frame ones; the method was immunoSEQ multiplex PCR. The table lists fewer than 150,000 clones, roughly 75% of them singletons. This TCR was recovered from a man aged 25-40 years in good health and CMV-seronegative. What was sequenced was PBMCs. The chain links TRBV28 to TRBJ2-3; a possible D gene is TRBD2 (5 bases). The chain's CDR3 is CASSLIKAADTQYF. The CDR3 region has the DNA TGTGCCAGCAGTTTAATAAAAGCGGCAGATACGCAGTATTTT.